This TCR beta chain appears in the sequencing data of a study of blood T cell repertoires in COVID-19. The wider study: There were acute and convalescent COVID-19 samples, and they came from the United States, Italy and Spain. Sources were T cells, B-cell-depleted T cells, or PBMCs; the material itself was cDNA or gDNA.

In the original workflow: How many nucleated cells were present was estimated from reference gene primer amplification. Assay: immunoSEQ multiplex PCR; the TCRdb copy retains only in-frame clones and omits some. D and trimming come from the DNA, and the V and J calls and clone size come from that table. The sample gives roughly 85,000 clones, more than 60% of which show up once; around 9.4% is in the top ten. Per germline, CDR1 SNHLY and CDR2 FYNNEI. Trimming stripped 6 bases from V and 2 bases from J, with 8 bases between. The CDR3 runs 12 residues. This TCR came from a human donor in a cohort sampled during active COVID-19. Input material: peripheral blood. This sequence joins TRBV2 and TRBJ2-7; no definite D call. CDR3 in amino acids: CASSQVAYEQYF. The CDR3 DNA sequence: TGTGCCAGCAGCCAGGTAGCCTACGAGCAGTACTTC.